This entry describes one TCR beta chain. Antigen specificity is unknown. The data were taken from a study of shared clonotypes between healthy human individuals. Study overall: Sampling drew on donors who were two women and a few men aged 18 to 49.

The CDR3 runs 12 residues. Germline V gene lookup returns CDR1 MNHNY and CDR2 SVGAGI (reference sequence). Trimming stripped 4 bases from V and 6 bases from J, with 6 bases between. Sequenced by immunoSEQ multiplex PCR; TCRdb stores in-frame clones only, minus some. The table lists about 120,000 clones, over 65% of them singletons, with over 20% in the top ten. Adult donors, all healthy and HIV-negative, had no recent acute infections or vaccinations. Whole-study findings and limits: Memory subsets had estimated richness that was generally smaller than that of naive subsets. The authors sampled blood alone, and tissue repertoires likely differ.

What was sequenced was memory CD8+ T cells sorted from blood. The subset denotes: CD45RO+ cells pooled with CCR7-negative TemRA cells. The rearrangement uses TRBV6-6 and TRBJ2-2; D ambiguous. The clonotype comes from a woman in her thirties in good health. This CDR3 reads CASSLLPGELFF. The CDR3 DNA reads TGTGCCAGCAGTTTATTGCCCGGGGAGCTGTTTTTT.